The sequence of this T cell receptor (beta chain) was determined in a study of a mutant IDH1 vaccine in newly diagnosed glioma. Study context: With temozolomide cycles, or 4-6 weeks after radiotherapy alone, vaccination was started. Previous care, which was radiotherapy, temozolomide, or both, most often involved both.

Time point: week 35, safety follow-up. It was 300 ug of mutant IDH1 20-mer peptide that made up each vaccine dose, given with topical imiquimod. Assay: immunoSEQ multiplex PCR; the TCRdb copy retains only in-frame clones and omits some. The top ten clones hold roughly 5.6% of a sample with over 35,000 clones, roughly 84% of them seen once. With respect to this clone: What it binds is unknown.

V lost 5 bases and J 0 bases, leaving 13 bases between the germline ends. This CDR3 comprises 15 residues. Per germline, CDR1 SGHVS and CDR2 FQNEAQ. Study-wide results and caveats: Altogether, 80% to 95% of patients exhibited vaccine-induced immune responses.

The gene calls are TRBV7-8 and TRBJ1-1, with D hard to call. The sequenced sample was PBMCs, obtained from a glioma patient whose treatment included an IDH1 peptide vaccine. This TCR came from a woman aged 45-59 years with glioma. This CDR3 reads CASSPQTTVNTEAFF. CDR3 DNA: TGTGCCAGCAGCCCACAAACGACGGTGAACACTGAAGCTTTCTTT.